One and the same sample provided the 27 T cell receptor beta chains below, sequenced in a study of blood T cells in healthy people across ages. Sample-barcoded 5' priming and a J-beta primer mix drove a second PCR of about 7 to 11 cycles. TCRdb reprocessed the 5' RACE reads via MiXCR and lists one record per CDR3 protein. Of 700,000 to 850,000 distinct CDR3 sequences listed, about 34% are singletons. What was sequenced was blood. These receptors all stem from a man between 18 and 29 years old in good health.

This clonotype was observed a few times. The rearrangement links TRBV4-1 to TRBJ2-5; D may be TRBD2 (6 bases). The germline V gene encodes CDR1 MGHRA and CDR2 YSYEKL. The CDR3 covers 16 residues. Trimming stripped 5 bases from V and 11 bases from J, with 27 bases between. CDR3 amino acids: CASSARLVGRRDEQYF. CDR3 nucleotide sequence: TGCGCCAGCAGCGCCCGACTAGTGGGTCGGCGGGATGAGCAGTACTTC.

This rearrangement joins TRBV4-3 to TRBJ2-5, with 12 bases matching TRBD2. V lost 1 base to trimming and J lost 5 bases; unmatched junction nucleotides: 17. Germline V CDR1 and CDR2: LGHNA, YSLEER. The CDR3 is 20 residues long. Here the CDR3 reads CASSQGLAGGTFSPWETQYF. The CDR3 nucleotides are TGCGCCAGCAGCCAAGGGCTAGCGGGGGGGACTTTCTCCCCTTGGGAGACCCAGTACTTC.

The chain links TRBV12-3 or TRBV12-4 to TRBJ2-1, with 9 positions matching TRBD2. This CDR3 is built from 15 residues. V dropped 3 bases and J dropped 12; count of bases not matched to a gene: 12. The CDR3, as DNA: TGTGCCAGCAGTTTCGGGGCTAGCGGGGTCGATGGGCAGTTCTTC. Its protein product is CASSFGASGVDGQFF.

As for this clonotype: It may be a read error: a sequence one base away is much more abundant. The V and J genes are TRBV4-2 and TRBJ2-3, with 9 nucleotides matching TRBD2. Germline V lookup: CDR1 LGHNA, CDR2 YNFKEQ. Trimming at V came to 11 bases and at J to 0 bases, leaving 9 bases not matched to a gene. There are 15 residues in the CDR3. The CDR3 loop reads CAAQPSGVSTDTQYF. The CDR3 DNA follows: TGTGCCGCCCAGCCTAGCGGGGTTAGCACAGATACGCAGTATTTT.

This clonotype turned up a few times. The rearrangement uses TRBV7-6 and TRBJ2-3; TRBD2 matches 12 bases. J lost 6 bases, V lost 5 bases, and 6 bases had no gene match. The CDR3 spans 15 residues. Germline CDR1 and CDR2: SGHVS and FNYEAQ. In DNA, the CDR3 is TGTGCCAGCAGCCGGGGACTAGCGGGCAGGGATACGCAGTATTTT. Its protein product is CASSRGLAGRDTQYF.

The chain carries TRBV20-1 and TRBJ1-4; no clear D gene. The length of the CDR3 is 14 residues. Germline CDR1 is DFQATT and CDR2 is SNEGSKA (reference sequence). V lost 0 bases and J lost 8, with 13 bases in between. CDR3: CSARDKRSGEKLFF. CDR3 nucleotide sequence: TGCAGTGCTAGAGATAAGCGGTCGGGCGAAAAACTGTTTTTT.

The sample holds a few counts of this clonotype. V gene TRBV4-1 combines with J gene TRBJ2-3, with 8 positions matching TRBD1. The CDR3 has 18 residues. In germline, CDR1 is MGHRA, CDR2 YSYEKL. V dropped 4 bases and J dropped 5; count of bases not matched to a gene: 17. CDR3 DNA sequence: TGCGCCAGCAGCCCACGGCTCGACAGGGGAGCGTCGGAAGATACGCAGTATTTT. It codes for CASSPRLDRGASEDTQYF.

CDR3 DNA: TGCAGTGTTAGTTTCGGGGAGGATAATCAGCCCCAGCATTTT. Amino acid sequence: CSVSFGEDNQPQHF. The chain couples TRBV20-1 to TRBJ1-5; D gene ambiguous. Germline values: CDR1 DFQATT, CDR2 SNEGSKA (reference sequence). Between the trimmed V and J ends, which lost 7 bases and 4 bases, there was a span of 17 bases. This CDR3 is 14 amino acids long.

J is TRBJ2-5 and V is TRBV3-1; D gene unclear. Germline values: CDR1 LGHDT, CDR2 YNNKEL (reference sequence). V was shortened by 7 bases and J by 0 bases, with 9 bases between the two germline ends. The CDR3 sequence is 13 residues long. CDR3 sequence (DNA): TGTGCCAGCACCCCTGAGAACCAAGAGACCCAGTACTTC. Its protein product is CASTPENQETQYF.

This chain links TRBV15 with TRBJ2-2; 10 positions match TRBD2. Germline CDR1 LNHNV, CDR2 YYDKDF (reference sequence). The CDR3 runs to 18 residues. After removal of 0 bases from V and 5 bases from J, the junction contained 9 bases not matched to a gene. The CDR3 sequence is CATSRDLAGAVRTGELFF. For the CDR3, the DNA is TGTGCCACCAGCAGAGATCTAGCGGGGGCGGTGAGAACCGGGGAGCTGTTTTTT.

V usage is TRBV12-3 or TRBV12-4 and J usage is TRBJ2-7, with TRBD2 identical over 10 bases. This CDR3 is built from 15 residues. The V and J ends lost 3 bases and 7 bases, in that order; junction bases with no gene match: 9. CDR3 nucleotides: TGTGCCAGCAGTTTCAAAACTAGCGGGATCGATGAGCAGTACTTC. Its translation: CASSFKTSGIDEQYF.

This clonotype was observed a few times. The chain combines TRBV7-3 with TRBJ2-5, with 8 bases fitting TRBD1. This CDR3 is 15 amino acids long. Trimming cost V 0 bases and J 5 bases; bases outside gene matches: 5. Germline V lookup: CDR1 SGHTA, CDR2 FQGTGA. The CDR3 bases are TGTGCCAGCAGCTTAACAGGCAGGGGGCAGGAGACCCAGTACTTC. As protein: CASSLTGRGQETQYF.

In its sample, this clonotype was seen many times. The CDR3 reads CASSSSGTGNNEQFF. The DNA of the CDR3 is TGTGCCAGCAGCTCTAGCGGGACCGGGAACAATGAGCAGTTCTTC. V usage is TRBV7-9 and J usage is TRBJ2-1, with 9 bases that match TRBD2. The CDR3 length is 15 residues. Germline CDR1 reads SEHNR; CDR2 reads FQNEAQ (reference sequence). V shed 4 bases, J shed 5 bases, and the junction held 6 bases outside the gene matches.

This clonotype was observed a single time. The gene calls are TRBV20-1 and TRBJ1-6; TRBD1 aligns across 7 bases. Germline V gene lookup returns CDR1 DFQATT and CDR2 SNEGSKA (reference sequence). J was trimmed by 6 bases and V by 2 bases; bases with no gene match: 4. The CDR3 totals 14 residues. The CDR3 nucleotides are TGCAGTGCTAGATCAGGGGGTGTTAATTCACCCCTCCACTTT. It yields the protein CSARSGGVNSPLHF.

In its sample, this clonotype was seen many times. The chain is built from TRBV4-2 and TRBJ2-3; perhaps D is TRBD1 or TRBD2 (5 bases each). CDR1 and CDR2 from the germline V gene are LGHNA and YNFKEQ. Trimming removed 1 base from V and 5 bases from J, with 13 bases in between. The CDR3 length is 15 residues. CDR3 protein: CASSQAEGSGDTQYF. For the CDR3, the DNA is TGTGCCAGCAGCCAAGCCGAGGGGTCGGGAGATACGCAGTATTTT.

The V gene is TRBV20-1, the J gene TRBJ1-2; no definite D call. Per germline, CDR1 DFQATT and CDR2 SNEGSKA (reference sequence). This CDR3 is built from 11 residues. Between the trimmed V and J ends, which lost 4 bases and 8 bases, there was a span of 11 bases. The CDR3 nucleotides are TGCAGTGCTATAGATGAAGGAGGCTACACCTTC. Its protein product is CSAIDEGGYTF.

This clonotype has ten or more counts. This sequence joins TRBV12-3 or TRBV12-4 and TRBJ2-4; D perhaps matches TRBD1 (6 bases). V was clipped by 2 bases and J by 13 bases, with 9 bases between them. The CDR3 length is 11 residues. The CDR3 here is CASSLRGKQYF. The CDR3, as DNA: TGTGCCAGCAGTTTAAGGGGGAAGCAGTACTTC.

The chain carries TRBV29-1 and TRBJ2-6, with unresolved D. This CDR3 is built from 14 residues. Germline V gene data show CDR1 as SQVTM and CDR2 as ANQGSEA. V was clipped by 4 bases and J by 0 bases, with 7 bases between them. The CDR3 DNA is TGCAGCGTTGTTGGCGCCTCTGGGGCCAACGTCCTGACTTTC. Protein product: CSVVGASGANVLTF.

This clonotype appeared a few times. The chain uses TRBV4-2 and TRBJ2-3; unclear D gene. Per the germline V gene, CDR1 is LGHNA and CDR2 is YNFKEQ. V lost 0 bases and J lost 2, with 6 bases in between. This CDR3 has 14 residues. This CDR3 is CASSQDMDTDTQYF. CDR3 nucleotides: TGTGCCAGCAGCCAAGATATGGACACAGATACGCAGTATTTT.

This clonotype was seen at least ten times. The chain combines TRBV7-2 with TRBJ2-1; possible D gene TRBD2, 5 bases. V was trimmed by 1 base and J by 9 bases, leaving 16 bases between them. Germline assignment: CDR1 SGHTA and CDR2 FQGNSA. The CDR3 sequence is 15 residues long. CDR3 bases: TGTGCCAGCAGCTTAGTGGGGTATGGAGGCGGTGAGCAGTTCTTC. It specifies CASSLVGYGGGEQFF.

Many counts were recorded for this clonotype. The genes are TRBV6-5 and TRBJ2-1; D is unclear. Germline values: CDR1 MNHEY, CDR2 SVGAGI. Deletions cut 0 bases from V and 10 bases from J, with 13 bases between. The CDR3 runs to 14 residues. CDR3 region: CASSYSGTPEEQFF. The CDR3 nucleotides read TGTGCCAGCAGTTACTCGGGCACCCCGGAGGAGCAGTTCTTC.

V usage is TRBV4-1 and J usage is TRBJ1-1; D is unclear. V dropped 2 bases and J dropped 3 bases, with 4 bases sitting between them. The CDR3 is 12 residues long. The germline V gene encodes CDR1 MGHRA and CDR2 YSYEKL. Here the CDR3 reads CASSQLHTEAFF. In DNA form, the CDR3 reads TGCGCCAGCAGCCAATTACACACTGAAGCTTTCTTT.

This clonotype appeared a few times. V usage is TRBV6-1 and J usage is TRBJ2-5; 11 bases align to TRBD2. With 4 bases clipped from V and 5 bases from J, the junction kept 6 bases outside the gene matches. This CDR3 has 15 amino acids. From germline, CDR1 is MNHNS and CDR2 SASEGT. The CDR3 coding sequence is TGTGCCAGCAGTGTAGCGGGGGGGCGCGTGGAGACCCAGTACTTC. This translates into CASSVAGGRVETQYF.

In its sample, this clonotype was seen many times. The J gene is TRBJ2-7, the V gene TRBV20-1; D unresolved. The V end was cut by 0 bases, the J end by 5 bases, with 17 bases between. The CDR3 is made up of 15 amino acids. Germline V gene sequence: CDR1 DFQATT, CDR2 SNEGSKA (reference sequence). CDR3 in amino acids: CSAREPRSLYDEQYF. In DNA, the CDR3 is TGCAGTGCTAGAGAGCCCCGATCCCTTTACGACGAGCAGTACTTC.

This clonotype occurred many times. The gene calls are TRBV5-1 and TRBJ2-7; D tentatively fits TRBD1 or TRBD2 (6 bases each). The CDR3 runs 14 residues. The germline V gene encodes CDR1 SGHRS and CDR2 YFSETQ. V shed 4 bases and J shed 0 bases, with 11 bases lying between them. CDR3 region: CASSAQGLSYEQYF. The CDR3 bases are TGCGCCAGCAGCGCACAGGGACTCTCCTACGAGCAGTACTTC.

The V call is TRBV4-2, the J call TRBJ1-3; 7 bases map to TRBD1. The ends lost 4 bases at V and 9 bases at J; junction bases unmatched: 12. Looked up from germline, CDR1 is LGHNA and CDR2 is YNFKEQ. CDR3 length: 15 residues. CDR3 sequence (DNA): TGTGCCAGCAGCCCAGCCGGGACAGACACAGGCACCATATATTTT. This translates into CASSPAGTDTGTIYF.

J is TRBJ2-7 and V is TRBV21-1; TRBD2, the D gene given by the table, was not confirmed from the DNA. TRBV21-1 is described as a pseudogene. The CDR3 sequence is 23 residues long. CDR3 region: CASSNGLPFKPGLAGSSYNEQYF. Here the CDR3 DNA reads TGTGCCAGCAGCAACGGCCTCCCTTTTAAACCGGGACTAGCGGGGAGCTCCTACAATGAGCAGTACTTC.